This passage covers 28 T cell receptor beta chains from one sample sequenced in a study of cytomegalovirus exposure and HLA in healthy donors. TCRdb keeps only in-frame clones here, not all; method: immunoSEQ multiplex PCR. Altogether about 73,000 clones are present, approximately 95% being singletons, with the ten largest covering approximately 3.3%. Source material: PBMCs. The receptors were sampled from a man aged 18 to 30 in good health and CMV-seronegative.

This clone was observed a few times. The chain is built from TRBV28 and TRBJ2-7; 11 bases align to TRBD2. V lost 1 base to trimming and J lost 3 bases; unmatched junction nucleotides: 5. The V gene's germline CDR1 is MDHEN and CDR2 SYDVKM. This CDR3 contains 16 residues. This CDR3 reads CASSLSGLADNYEQYF. The CDR3 coding sequence is TGTGCCAGCAGTTTATCGGGACTAGCGGACAACTACGAGCAGTACTTC. The full variable domain, its missing parts supplied by reference TRBV28 and TRBJ2-7, is DVKVTQSSRYLVKRTGEKVFLECVQDMDHENMFWYRQDPGLGLRLIYFSYDVKMKEKGDIPEGYSVSREKKERFSLILESASTNQTSMYLCASSLSGLADNYEQYFGPGTRLTVT.

V is TRBV27 and J is TRBJ2-3; D gene unclear. The germline V gene encodes CDR1 MNHEY and CDR2 SMNVEV (reference sequence). This CDR3 comprises 13 residues. Between the trimmed V and J ends, which lost 2 bases and 0 bases, there was a span of 3 bases. The CDR3 coding sequence is TGTGCCAGCAGTTTAACTAGCACAGATACGCAGTATTTT. As protein: CASSLTSTDTQYF.

V and J are TRBV28 and TRBJ1-5; 8 bases are shared with TRBD1. The CDR3 contains 14 residues. Germline V lookup: CDR1 MDHEN, CDR2 SYDVKM. V was clipped by 4 bases and J by 5 bases; unmatched bases: 4. The chain's CDR3 is CASSYVTGDQPQHF. CDR3 nucleotide sequence: TGTGCCAGCAGTTACGTGACAGGGGATCAGCCCCAGCATTTT. Full variable domain (missing parts from reference TRBV28 and TRBJ1-5): DVKVTQSSRYLVKRTGEKVFLECVQDMDHENMFWYRQDPGLGLRLIYFSYDVKMKEKGDIPEGYSVSREKKERFSLILESASTNQTSMYLCASSYVTGDQPQHFGDGTRLSIL.

CDR3 protein: CASSLGSLAGPGKQYF. The DNA for the CDR3 is TGTGCCAGCAGTCTGGGGTCACTAGCGGGGCCGGGGAAGCAGTACTTC. The rearrangement joins TRBV27 to TRBJ2-7, with 10 positions matching TRBD2. V lost 5 bases to trimming and J lost 8 bases; unmatched junction nucleotides: 15. The length of the CDR3 is 16 residues. The germline gives CDR1 MNHEY, CDR2 SMNVEV (reference sequence).

The table lists this clone with a count of one. Germline is not matched at one junction end, which may reflect a read error. The gene calls are TRBV27 and TRBJ1-1; maybe TRBD1 (5 bases). The CDR3 has 13 residues. Germline V gives CDR1 MNHEY, CDR2 SMNVEV (reference sequence). For the CDR3, the DNA is TGTGCCAGCAGTTTATATAAGGACACCGAAGCTTTCTTT. This encodes CASSLYKDTEAFF.

This clone was counted a single time. CDR3 in DNA: TGTGCCAGCAGCCAGAGACGGGACTTCACCGGGGAGCTGTTTTTT. Translating it yields CASSQRRDFTGELFF. The chain carries TRBV5-6 and TRBJ2-2; D possibly corresponds to TRBD2 (6 bases). CDR1 and CDR2 (germline): SGHDT, YYEEEE. This CDR3 is built from 15 residues. V lost 4 bases and J 4 bases, leaving 14 bases between the germline ends. The full variable domain, in which reference TRBV5-6 and TRBJ2-2 provide the parts outside the CDR3, is DAGVTQSPTHLIKTRGQQVTLRCSPKSGHDTVSWYQQALGQGPQFIFQYYEEEERQRGNFPDRFSGHQFPNYSSELNVNALLLGDSALYLCASSQRRDFTGELFFGEGSRLTVL.

CDR3 DNA sequence: TGTGCCAGTAGTATAGTCCCTGGGACAGGGGCGGATGAGCAGTTCTTC. Amino acid sequence: CASSIVPGTGADEQFF. The rearrangement joins TRBV19 to TRBJ2-1; 10 bases match TRBD1. The CDR3 length is 16 residues. The germline gives CDR1 LNHDA, CDR2 SQIVND (reference sequence). J gave up 8 bases and V 1 base, and 8 bases lay outside the gene matches.

The chain combines TRBV28 with TRBJ2-7; a weak D match, TRBD2 (7 bases). The V gene lost 4 bases and the J gene lost 4 bases, with 26 bases spanning the gap. CDR3 length: 18 amino acids. Germline loops: CDR1 MDHEN, CDR2 SYDVKM. CDR3 protein: CASSSERRRGGAFYEQYF. DNA for the CDR3: TGTGCCAGCAGTTCAGAACGCCGAAGGGGGGGCGCCTTTTACGAGCAGTACTTC.

J is TRBJ2-2 and V is TRBV5-6; no clear D gene. CDR1 is SGHDT, CDR2 YYEEEE, per germline. V lost 3 bases and J lost 6, with 15 bases in between. The CDR3 spans 15 residues. CDR3 residues: CASSSRGVGPGELFF. CDR3 nucleotide sequence: TGTGCCAGCAGCTCTCGTGGTGTCGGTCCCGGGGAGCTGTTTTTT. Filled out from reference TRBV5-6 and TRBJ2-2, the complete variable domain reads DAGVTQSPTHLIKTRGQQVTLRCSPKSGHDTVSWYQQALGQGPQFIFQYYEEEERQRGNFPDRFSGHQFPNYSSELNVNALLLGDSALYLCASSSRGVGPGELFFGEGSRLTVL.

CDR3 loop: CASSPGTGVYNEQFF. In DNA, the CDR3 is TGTGCCAGCAGCCCCGGGACAGGGGTCTACAATGAGCAGTTCTTC. The J gene is TRBJ2-1, the V gene TRBV7-9; 10 bases are a match to TRBD1. CDR1 and CDR2 (germline): SEHNR, FQNEAQ (reference sequence). The J segment lost 3 bases and the V segment lost 5 bases, leaving 4 bases of the junction unmatched. The CDR3 is 15 amino acids.

The rearrangement uses TRBV29-1 and TRBJ1-2; unclear D gene. Germline V gene lookup returns CDR1 SQVTM and CDR2 ANQGSEA. The CDR3 sequence is 12 residues long. Trimming removed 8 bases at V and 3 bases at J, with 13 bases between. In nucleotides, the CDR3 is TGCAGCTATTCGGAACGGGACTATGGCTACACCTTC. Translation gives CSYSERDYGYTF.

The chain joins TRBV11-2 to TRBJ2-2; D may be TRBD1 (5 bases). V was clipped by 3 bases and J by 1 base, with 15 bases between them. The CDR3 extends over 17 amino acids. CDR1 SGHAT and CDR2 FQNNGV come from the germline V gene. CDR3 nucleotides: TGTGCCAGCAGCTTTAAGGCCAGGGTGGAGAACACCGGGGAGCTGTTTTTT. The encoded protein is CASSFKARVENTGELFF.

This chain connects TRBV25-1 to TRBJ1-4, with D unclear. Germline assignment: CDR1 MGHDK and CDR2 SYGVNS. This CDR3 contains 16 residues. Between the trimmed V and J ends, which lost 2 bases and 3 bases, there was a span of 13 bases. CDR3 bases: TGTGCCAGCAGTGAAGAGGGTGGTCCGGCTAATGAAAAACTGTTTTTT. Translating gives CASSEEGGPANEKLFF.

The chain couples TRBV7-2 to TRBJ1-1; D is unclear. V was trimmed by 3 bases and J by 5 bases, leaving 10 bases between them. This CDR3 has 13 amino acids. Germline V lookup: CDR1 SGHTA, CDR2 FQGNSA. The CDR3 nucleotides read TGTGCCAGCAGCTTTGACGGGTTAACTGAAGCTTTCTTT. It encodes CASSFDGLTEAFF. Using reference TRBV7-2 and TRBJ1-1 for the parts outside the CDR3, the full variable domain is GAGVSQSPSNKVTEKGKDVELRCDPISGHTALYWYRQSLGQGLEFLIYFQGNSAPDKSGLPSDRFSAERTGGSVSTLTIQRTQQEDSAVYLCASSFDGLTEAFFGQGTRLTVV.

The chain is built from TRBV7-9 and TRBJ2-3; 9 nucleotides agree with TRBD1. The CDR3 spans 15 residues. V gave up 4 bases and J gave up 7 bases; unmatched junction bases: 9. The germline V gene has CDR1 SEHNR and CDR2 FQNEAQ (reference sequence). In DNA form, the CDR3 reads TGTGCCAGCAGCTCACCGGGACAGGGCGCAAATACGCAGTATTTT. This translates into CASSSPGQGANTQYF.

The J gene is TRBJ2-1, the V gene TRBV28, with 8 bases aligning to TRBD2. The CDR3 extends over 14 amino acids. Trimming at V came to 2 bases and at J to 5 bases, leaving 2 bases not matched to a gene. Per the germline V gene, CDR1 is MDHEN and CDR2 is SYDVKM. CDR3 nucleotide sequence: TGTGCCAGCAGTTTAGCGGGGGGTGACAATGAGCAGTTCTTC. Residues: CASSLAGGDNEQFF.

This clone showed up just once. The chain has TRBV19 and TRBJ2-1; D uncertain. The germline gives CDR1 LNHDA, CDR2 SQIVND (reference sequence). Trimming took 3 bases from V and 2 from J, leaving 11 bases between them. This CDR3 region has 15 residues. CDR3 DNA sequence: TGTGCCAGTAGTATTGGGCTACCGGCCTACAATGAGCAGTTCTTC. Amino acid sequence: CASSIGLPAYNEQFF. The full variable domain, completed using reference TRBV19 and TRBJ2-1, is DGGITQSPKYLFRKEGQNVTLSCEQNLNHDAMYWYRQDPGQGLRLIYYSQIVNDFQKGDIAEGYSVSREKKESFPLTVTSAQKNPTAFYLCASSIGLPAYNEQFFGPGTRLTVL.

This clone is a singleton in its sample. The rearrangement uses TRBV2 and TRBJ2-1, with D perhaps matching TRBD2 (7 bases). The CDR3 covers 13 residues. The V and J ends lost 7 bases and 2 bases respectively, with 9 bases between them. The V gene's germline CDR1 is SNHLY and CDR2 FYNNEI. Written as DNA, the CDR3 is TGTGCCAGCAAGGGGGGGACCTACAATGAGCAGTTCTTC. Translation gives CASKGGTYNEQFF.

J is TRBJ1-4 and V is TRBV6-6; a possible D gene is TRBD1 (5 bases). CDR1 and CDR2 (germline): MNHNY, SVGAGI (reference sequence). V lost 6 bases, J lost 6 bases, and 14 bases lay in between. The CDR3 totals 14 residues. This CDR3 reads CASRSTVSHEKLFF. The CDR3 DNA sequence: TGTGCCAGCAGATCGACAGTCTCTCATGAAAAACTGTTTTTT.

The J gene is TRBJ1-3, the V gene TRBV9, with D unresolved. Germline V lookup: CDR1 SGDLS, CDR2 YYNGEE. The V gene lost 4 bases and the J gene lost 0 bases, with 5 bases spanning the gap. This CDR3 is 13 amino acids long. The CDR3 loop reads CASSSSSGNTIYF. CDR3 in DNA: TGTGCCAGCAGCTCTAGCTCTGGAAACACCATATATTTT.

The CDR3 sequence: CASTLNTEAFF. CDR3 bases: TGTGCCAGCACTCTCAACACTGAAGCTTTCTTT. V is TRBV28 and J is TRBJ1-1; D is undetermined. Trimming left V 7 bases short and J 2 bases short, with 5 bases between. The CDR3 contains 11 residues. Germline V gene lookup returns CDR1 MDHEN and CDR2 SYDVKM.

This sequence joins TRBV19 and TRBJ1-1; D unclear. The CDR3 extends over 15 amino acids. Germline CDR1 and CDR2: LNHDA and SQIVND (reference sequence). V dropped 5 bases and J dropped 1 base, with 14 bases sitting between them. CDR3 region: CASSVPIQANTEAFF. The CDR3 nucleotides read TGTGCCAGTAGTGTCCCCATCCAGGCGAACACTGAAGCTTTCTTT.

V is TRBV5-1 and J is TRBJ2-7; 9 bases map to TRBD1. The CDR3 runs 16 residues. Germline trimming cut 0 bases from V and 1 base from J; bases unmatched to any gene: 5. Germline V lookup: CDR1 SGHRS, CDR2 YFSETQ. Here the CDR3 DNA reads TGCGCCAGCAGCTTGGCCGGGACAGGGCTTTCCTACGAGCAGTACTTC. Translating gives CASSLAGTGLSYEQYF.

This chain uses TRBV10-3 with TRBJ1-2, with 7 bases aligning to TRBD1. CDR1 is ENHRY, CDR2 SYGVKD, per germline. This CDR3 is built from 13 residues. Losses at the gene ends were 0 bases for V and 14 bases for J; bases not matched to a gene: 9. In DNA form, the CDR3 reads TGTGCCATCAGTGAGTCGCCCGGGACAGTCGAAACCTTC. Translation gives CAISESPGTVETF.

This rearrangement joins TRBV2 to TRBJ2-1; 12 positions agree with TRBD2. This CDR3 comprises 16 residues. Germline V gene lookup returns CDR1 SNHLY and CDR2 FYNNEI. J gave up 11 bases and V 6 bases, and 14 bases lay outside the gene matches. The CDR3 nucleotides read TGTGCCAGCAGCGCGACTAGCGGGGGACGCCCGCGGAAGCAGTTCTTC. Encoded protein: CASSATSGGRPRKQFF.

V is TRBV7-9 and J is TRBJ2-1; D remains unclear. The germline V gene encodes CDR1 SEHNR and CDR2 FQNEAQ (reference sequence). V lost 6 bases, J lost 6 bases, and 15 bases lay in between. This CDR3 region has 14 residues. CDR3 nucleotides: TGTGCCAGCAGTCGGGTCTCGAAGGCCAATGAGCAGTTCTTC. It translates to CASSRVSKANEQFF.

This clone was seen a single time. The V and J genes are TRBV5-8 and TRBJ2-2; D might be TRBD1 (5 bases). The germline gives CDR1 SGHTS, CDR2 YDEGEE. The CDR3 contains 15 residues. Trimming removed 4 bases from V and 0 bases from J, with 10 bases in between. The CDR3 here is CASSTDISNTGELFF. The CDR3 region has the DNA TGTGCCAGCAGCACGGACATATCGAACACCGGGGAGCTGTTTTTT.

The chain has TRBV7-3 and TRBJ1-1; the D is unclear. Germline lookup yields CDR1 SGHTA and CDR2 FQGTGA. The CDR3 covers 11 residues. Trimming took off 5 bases at V and 3 bases at J, with 4 bases between the two ends. CDR3 nucleotides: TGTGCCAGCAGCCTACACACTGAAGCTTTCTTT. Its translation: CASSLHTEAFF.